This T cell receptor beta chain is drawn from a study of blood T cells in healthy people across ages. Notes on the study in general: Age advanced and TCR beta diversity per million T cells fell, roughly linearly.

V was trimmed by 0 bases and J by 8 bases, leaving 4 bases between them. The CDR3 sequence is 11 residues long. Through a sample-barcoded 5' primer and a J-beta primer mix, a second PCR was run for roughly 6 to 11 cycles. The template-switch adaptor was a 5' adaptor with 12 random nucleotides. It tagged each cDNA molecule. Using its own MiXCR run on the 5' RACE reads, TCRdb lists one record per CDR3 protein. The sample lists 650,000 to 1,000,000 distinct CDR3 sequences, around 36% occurring once. The table lists this clonotype with many counts. Its antigen is currently unknown. The specimen was blood. The V gene is TRBV12-3 or TRBV12-4, the J gene TRBJ1-2, with no clear D. The TCR comes from a man between 18 and 35 years old in good health. The CDR3 DNA follows: TGTGCCAGCAGTTTAGCAGGGGGCTACACCTTC. It specifies CASSLAGGYTF.